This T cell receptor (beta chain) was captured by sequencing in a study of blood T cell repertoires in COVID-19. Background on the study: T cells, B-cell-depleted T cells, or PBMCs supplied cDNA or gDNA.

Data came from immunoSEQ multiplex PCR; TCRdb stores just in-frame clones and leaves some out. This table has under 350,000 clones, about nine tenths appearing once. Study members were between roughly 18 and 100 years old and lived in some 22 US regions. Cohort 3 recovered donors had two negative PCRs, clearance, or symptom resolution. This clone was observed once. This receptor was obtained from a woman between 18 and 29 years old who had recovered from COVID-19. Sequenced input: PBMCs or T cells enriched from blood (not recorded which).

CDR3 protein: CSVEAYGYTF. Written as DNA, the CDR3 is TGCAGCGTTGAGGCCTATGGCTACACCTTC. This chain uses TRBV29-1 with TRBJ1-2; D not certain. CDR3 length: 10 residues. The germline V gene encodes CDR1 SQVTM and CDR2 ANQGSEA. V was trimmed by 3 bases and J by 4 bases, leaving 3 bases between them.